The entry below gives a single T cell receptor beta chain sequence along with its context. Its antigen remains unknown. PBMCs came from 9 to 10 ml fresh peripheral blood. Authors of the study amplified TCR beta CDR3 regions from RNA transcripts. A first-round RT-PCR of the TCR CDR3 used the HTBI primer set. MiXCR, run by TCRdb on the multiplex PCR reads, gives a single entry per CDR3 protein. The sample contains about 270,000 distinct CDR3 sequences, approximately 23% of which appear only once. The record originates from a study of T cells in Graves' hyperthyroidism and ophthalmopathy. Study-wide findings and caveats: Stable hyperthyroidism was told apart from ophthalmopathy by a model built on 13 V-J features.

With 6 bases clipped from V and 4 bases from J, the junction kept 8 bases outside the gene matches. The CDR3 is made up of 14 amino acids. In germline, CDR1 is MNHNS, CDR2 SASEGT. V usage is TRBV6-1 and J usage is TRBJ2-7; 8 bases map to TRBD1. The TCR was taken from a woman aged 40 to 49 with Graves' ophthalmopathy. Input material: blood. Here the CDR3 reads CASRPRDRFYEQYF. The DNA of the CDR3 is TGTGCCAGCAGACCCCGGGACAGGTTTTACGAGCAGTACTTC.